The 17 T cell receptor beta chains below all came from one sample that was sequenced in a study of regulatory T cells in long-lasting Graves disease. Construction of the TCR beta libraries employed iRepertoire HTBI primers in conjunction with Arm-PCR of CDR3 regions. Each CDR3 protein gets one entry after TCRdb re-called the multiplex PCR reads with MiXCR. The sample carries 650,000 to 700,000 distinct CDR3 sequences, about 30% recorded once. The time point was: persistent/refractory GD, antithyroid drugs over 5 years with positive TRAb. PBMCs provided the RNA from which the TCR library was made. This sample comprised peripheral blood mononuclear cells (PBMCs), obtained when the disease was refractory, from a patient treated with antithyroid drugs. Receptor source: a female donor with Graves disease.

This clonotype was seen more than once but under ten times. The CDR3 DNA follows: TGCAGCGCACTCCGGGGGGAGACCCAGTACTTC. Translated: CSALRGETQYF. V is TRBV29-1 and J is TRBJ2-5; D is possibly TRBD2 (6 bases). Trimming took off 7 bases at V and 5 bases at J, with 11 bases between the two ends. The CDR3 spans 11 residues. Germline V gene lookup returns CDR1 SQVTM and CDR2 ANQGSEA.

This clonotype was detected a few times. The genes are TRBV6-5 and TRBJ1-5; D ambiguous. V lost 0 bases and J 1 base, leaving 7 bases between the germline ends. The germline CDR1 and CDR2 sequences are MNHEY and SVGAGI. The CDR3 consists of 15 residues. CDR3 amino acids: CASSYSGMSNQPQHF. CDR3 nucleotides: TGTGCCAGCAGTTACTCGGGAATGAGCAATCAGCCCCAGCATTTT.

The sample holds a few counts of this clonotype. The rearrangement uses TRBV24-1 and TRBJ1-5; D unresolved. The CDR3 length is 14 residues. Trimming took 3 bases from V and 7 from J, leaving 12 bases between them. Germline V gene lookup returns CDR1 KGHDR and CDR2 SFDVKD. CDR3 nucleotide sequence: TGTGCCACCAGTGATGGGTGGGGAGGACAGCCCCAGCATTTT. Translated, it gives CATSDGWGGQPQHF.

In this sample, this clonotype turned up a few times. The V call is TRBV24-1, the J call TRBJ1-5, with TRBD1 as a possible D gene (6 bases). The CDR3 is made up of 14 amino acids. Germline CDR1 reads KGHDR; CDR2 reads SFDVKD. The ends were cut back, 3 bases at V and 6 bases at J, with 11 bases in the middle. CDR3 amino acids: CATSDVRTVQPQHF. CDR3 bases: TGTGCCACCAGTGATGTCAGGACAGTTCAGCCCCAGCATTTT.

The chain uses TRBV13 and TRBJ2-5; 7 nucleotides line up with TRBD2. The CDR3 is 15 residues long. Unmatched junction bases numbered 10, after V lost 4 bases and J lost 5 bases. Germline CDR1 reads PRHDT; CDR2 reads FYEKMQ (reference sequence). CDR3 bases: TGTGCCAGCAGCTACGGGACTACCATCCGGGAGACCCAGTACTTC. Amino acids: CASSYGTTIRETQYF.

This clonotype was seen at least ten times. This chain links TRBV12-3 or TRBV12-4 with TRBJ1-4; 9 positions agree with TRBD1. This CDR3 has 16 residues. Trimming removed 4 bases from V and 5 bases from J; junction bases left unmatched: 8. The CDR3 reads CASSSRTGTGNEKLFF. CDR3 nucleotide sequence: TGTGCCAGCAGTTCCAGAACCGGGACAGGGAATGAAAAACTGTTTTTT.

The table lists this clonotype with a few counts. V usage is TRBV6-1 and J usage is TRBJ1-5, with 10 bases aligning to TRBD1. V gave up 1 base and J gave up 7 bases; unmatched junction bases: 7. Germline CDR1 is MNHNS and CDR2 is SASEGT. This CDR3 contains 16 residues. CDR3 nucleotides: TGTGCCAGCAGTGAAGGTTGGGACAGGGGAGAGCAGCCCCAGCATTTT. Its translation: CASSEGWDRGEQPQHF.

This clonotype was detected many times. The chain employs TRBV15 and TRBJ1-5; D not certain. Germline V gene data show CDR1 as LNHNV and CDR2 as YYDKDF (reference sequence). The CDR3 runs 15 residues. V lost 0 bases, J lost 0 bases, and 6 bases lay in between. DNA for the CDR3: TGTGCCACCAGCAGAGATCTTGATAGCAATCAGCCCCAGCATTTT. Translation gives CATSRDLDSNQPQHF.

The chain joins TRBV9 to TRBJ2-7; 8 bases fit TRBD1. Germline V gives CDR1 SGDLS, CDR2 YYNGEE. V dropped 0 bases and J dropped 0; count of bases not matched to a gene: 5. The CDR3 sequence is 16 residues long. CDR3 protein: CASSVGDRRYSYEQYF. The DNA of the CDR3 is TGTGCCAGCAGCGTAGGGGACAGGAGATACTCCTACGAGCAGTACTTC. The full variable domain, rest sourced from reference TRBV9 and TRBJ2-7, is DSGVTQTPKHLITATGQRVTLRCSPRSGDLSVYWYQQSLDQGLQFLIQYYNGEERAKGNILERFSAQQFPDLHSELNLSSLELGDSALYFCASSVGDRRYSYEQYFGPGTRLTVT.

The chain employs TRBV12-3 or TRBV12-4 and TRBJ2-3, with 7 bases lining up with TRBD2. This CDR3 is 13 amino acids long. The V segment lost 6 bases and the J segment 4 bases; nucleotides outside the gene matches: 4. The CDR3 DNA reads as TGTGCCAGCAGGCGGGAGTCCCCAGATACGCAGTATTTT. Its protein product is CASRRESPDTQYF.

V gene TRBV20-1 combines with J gene TRBJ2-7, with 11 bases identical to TRBD2. Germline CDR1 reads DFQATT; CDR2 reads SNEGSKA (reference sequence). The CDR3 length is 13 residues. V shed 5 bases and J 6 bases; nucleotides not matched to a gene: 6. The CDR3 is CSAATSGVGEQYF. CDR3 coding DNA: TGCAGTGCTGCGACTAGCGGGGTAGGCGAGCAGTACTTC.

V is TRBV10-2 and J is TRBJ2-7; TRBD2 might be the D (5 bases). The germline V gene has CDR1 WSHSY and CDR2 SAAADI. Trimming pared 8 bases from V and 3 bases from J, leaving 17 bases between. The CDR3 sequence is 14 residues long. CDR3 nucleotide sequence: TGCGCCAGCGCCAACCAGGCGACTAACTACGAGCAGTACTTC. Its translation is CASANQATNYEQYF.

The gene calls are TRBV20-1 and TRBJ2-5, with D tentatively TRBD2 (6 bases). The CDR3 covers 16 residues. V was pared by 0 bases and J by 4 bases, with 18 bases between. Germline values: CDR1 DFQATT, CDR2 SNEGSKA (reference sequence). CDR3 sequence: CSARDHQNQGGETQYF. CDR3 bases: TGCAGTGCTAGAGATCACCAGAACCAGGGAGGAGAGACCCAGTACTTC.

The rearrangement links TRBV9 to TRBJ1-4; TRBD1 might be the D (5 bases). Germline V CDR1 and CDR2: SGDLS, YYNGEE. Between the trimmed V and J ends, which lost 4 bases and 8 bases, there was a span of 15 bases. The CDR3 consists of 14 residues. The CDR3, as DNA: TGTGCCAGCAGCCAGGGTACCCCCAGCGAAAAACTGTTTTTT. It yields the protein CASSQGTPSEKLFF.

The gene calls are TRBV5-1 and TRBJ2-1; D possibly corresponds to TRBD2 (7 bases). In germline, CDR1 is SGHRS, CDR2 YFSETQ. The CDR3 sequence is 18 residues long. Trimming took off 1 base at V and 0 bases at J, with 17 bases between the two ends. The CDR3 is CASSLKGGGLSSYNEQFF. In DNA, the CDR3 is TGCGCCAGCAGCTTGAAGGGGGGGGGGTTAAGCTCCTACAATGAGCAGTTCTTC.

A few counts support this clonotype. The chain links TRBV7-6 to TRBJ1-3; no clear D gene. The CDR3 has 14 residues. Germline CDR1 and CDR2: SGHVS and FNYEAQ. V gave up 4 bases and J gave up 0 bases, with 7 bases separating them. This CDR3 reads CASSSQFSGNTIYF. In nucleotides, the CDR3 is TGTGCCAGCAGCTCCCAGTTCTCTGGAAACACCATATATTTT. The full variable domain, its missing parts supplied by reference TRBV7-6 and TRBJ1-3, is GAGVSQSPRYKVTKRGQDVALRCDPISGHVSLYWYRQALGQGPEFLTYFNYEAQQDKSGLPNDRFSAERPEGSISTLTIQRTEQRDSAMYRCASSSQFSGNTIYFGEGSWLTVV.

This clonotype was detected a few times. The chain has TRBV6-1 and TRBJ1-2, with no clear D. Trimming took off 6 bases at V and 0 bases at J, with 5 bases between the two ends. CDR3 length: 12 residues. The germline V gene has CDR1 MNHNS and CDR2 SASEGT. DNA for the CDR3: TGTGCCAGCAGGAATGCTAACTATGGCTACACCTTC. It specifies CASRNANYGYTF.